The clone carrying this T cell receptor beta chain occurred a few times. As yet, its antigen is unknown. The data were obtained in a study of T-cell reconstitution after alpha-beta-depleted transplantation in children. Germline lookup yields CDR1 LGHNA and CDR2 YNFKEQ. The CDR3 extends over 13 amino acids. The germline V and J ends were trimmed by 4 bases and 4 bases, with 10 bases remaining between them. Preparation of the TCRbeta library used unique molecular identifiers. Each CDR3 protein gets one entry after TCRdb re-called the PCR reads with MiXCR. This sample yields 45,000 to 60,000 distinct CDR3 sequences, of which around half are seen a single time; more than 30% belongs to the top ten. General study findings and limits: Several hundred expanded graft clones reportedly supplied alpha-beta T cells about two months after transplant. Surviving thymic progenitors and recipient T cells were the source of high TCRbeta diversity at day 60 in some patients. It was newly produced T cells that mostly accounted for T-cell counts and diversity one year after transplant.

The sequence was obtained from a boy under two years old with SCID, due to receive a stem cell transplant. The material sequenced was peripheral blood, taken before TCRalphabeta/CD19-depleted stem cell transplant. The chain has TRBV4-2 and TRBJ1-1, with a tentative D call TRBD1 (6 bases). The CDR3 sequence: CASSLTGPTEAFF. The CDR3 nucleotides read TGTGCCAGCAGCCTAACAGGGCCCACTGAAGCTTTCTTT.